These 25 T cell receptor beta chains originate from one sample sequenced in a study of cytomegalovirus exposure and HLA in healthy donors. 60 Vbeta and 13 Jbeta primers were used in PCR. Sequencing was performed with immunoSEQ multiplex PCR; in TCRdb, only in-frame clones are kept and a portion is missing. The sample lists more than 95,000 clones; roughly 74% were seen once. The sample comprised PBMCs. The receptors stem from a female donor in good health and CMV-seropositive.

The chain employs TRBV10-1 and TRBJ2-3, with D perhaps matching TRBD1 (6 bases). Germline V gene data show CDR1 as WNHNN and CDR2 as SYGVQD (reference sequence). The germline V and J ends were trimmed by 5 bases and 0 bases, with 12 bases remaining between them. The CDR3 sequence is 15 residues long. The CDR3 DNA reads as TGCGCCAGCAGTCCCGGGACATACAGCACAGATACGCAGTATTTT. Protein sequence: CASSPGTYSTDTQYF.

The chain joins TRBV7-3 to TRBJ2-1; TRBD2 is a possible D gene (6 bases). Germline CDR1 SGHTA, CDR2 FQGTGA. The germline V and J ends were trimmed by 5 bases and 10 bases, with 24 bases remaining between them. The CDR3 extends over 16 amino acids. CDR3 loop: CASSQRALAVLGEQFF. Written as DNA, the CDR3 is TGTGCCAGCAGCCAACGTGCGTTAGCGGTCCTCGGGGAGCAGTTCTTC.

The chain joins TRBV15 to TRBJ2-5; TRBD2 is a possible D gene (5 bases). Trimming removed 0 bases from V and 5 bases from J, with 13 bases in between. This CDR3 is built from 15 residues. Germline CDR1 and CDR2: LNHNV and YYDKDF (reference sequence). Written as DNA, the CDR3 is TGTGCCACCAGCAGAGATTCACGAGGGTGGGAGACCCAGTACTTC. Translation gives CATSRDSRGWETQYF.

This chain links TRBV6-5 with TRBJ2-1; 12 nucleotides agree with TRBD2. The CDR3 is made up of 15 amino acids. Germline CDR1 MNHEY, CDR2 SVGAGI. After removal of 6 bases from V and 6 bases from J, the junction contained 6 bases not matched to a gene. The CDR3 DNA follows: TGTGCCAGCAGCCTAGCGGGGGGGCAGGGCAATGAGCAGTTCTTC. It translates to CASSLAGGQGNEQFF.

The chain has TRBV5-6 and TRBJ1-5, with a tentative D call TRBD1 (5 bases). V was cut by 3 bases and J by 4 bases, with 17 bases left in between. The length of the CDR3 is 16 residues. Germline V lookup: CDR1 SGHDT, CDR2 YYEEEE. In nucleotides, the CDR3 is TGTGCCAGCAGCTGGACAAAAGGACACTTAAATCAGCCCCAGCATTTT. Amino acid sequence: CASSWTKGHLNQPQHF.

The chain carries TRBV5-6 and TRBJ2-3; 8 positions agree with TRBD1. Trimming removed 7 bases from V and 6 bases from J; junction bases left unmatched: 19. The CDR3 is 17 residues long. From germline, CDR1 is SGHDT and CDR2 YYEEEE. The DNA for the CDR3 is TGTGCCAGCTCTACTCCGGACGGGACAGGATGGGGTGATACGCAGTATTTT. Its protein is CASSTPDGTGWGDTQYF.

The sample holds a few counts of this clone. The chain carries TRBV4-1 and TRBJ2-2; TRBD1 matches at 7 bases. Losses at the gene ends were 4 bases for V and 6 bases for J; bases not matched to a gene: 11. CDR3 length: 16 amino acids. The V gene's germline CDR1 is MGHRA and CDR2 YSYEKL. The CDR3 spells CASSPQDRAVAGELFF. The CDR3, as DNA: TGCGCCAGCAGCCCCCAAGACAGGGCCGTTGCCGGGGAGCTGTTTTTT.

This clone occurred many times. This rearrangement joins TRBV28 to TRBJ2-7, with 7 bases identical to TRBD1. Trimming removed 6 bases from V and 1 base from J; junction bases left unmatched: 0. The CDR3 is 12 residues long. Germline-derived CDR1 and CDR2 are MDHEN and SYDVKM. The CDR3 spells CASRGQSYEQYF. CDR3 bases: TGTGCCAGCAGGGGACAGTCCTACGAGCAGTACTTC.

This chain uses TRBV15 with TRBJ1-4; 8 bases are a match to TRBD1. The V segment lost 4 bases and the J segment 2 bases; nucleotides outside the gene matches: 3. CDR1 and CDR2 (germline): LNHNV, YYDKDF (reference sequence). The CDR3 has 15 residues. CDR3: CATSTDRGTNEKLFF. CDR3 bases: TGTGCCACCAGCACTGACAGGGGCACTAATGAAAAACTGTTTTTT. Full variable domain (remainder filled in from reference TRBV15 and TRBJ1-4): DAMVIQNPRYQVTQFGKPVTLSCSQTLNHNVMYWYQQKSSQAPKLLFHYYDKDFNNEADTPDNFQSRRPNTSFCFLDIRSPGLGDTAMYLCATSTDRGTNEKLFFGSGTQLSVL.

The chain combines TRBV2 with TRBJ1-6, with 9 bases identical to TRBD1. Looked up from germline, CDR1 is SNHLY and CDR2 is FYNNEI. This CDR3 is built from 14 residues. V was pared by 6 bases and J by 4 bases, with 1 base of the junction left unmatched. CDR3 sequence (DNA): TGTGCCAGCAGGGGACAGGGATATAATTCACCCCTCCACTTT. The encoded protein is CASRGQGYNSPLHF.

The V gene is TRBV5-4, the J gene TRBJ2-7; TRBD2 is a possible D gene (5 bases). There are 15 residues in the CDR3. Trimming took 0 bases from V and 1 from J, leaving 11 bases between them. Germline CDR1 SGHNT, CDR2 YYREEE (reference sequence). The CDR3: CASSLGGSQSYEQYF. CDR3 sequence (DNA): TGTGCCAGCAGCTTGGGAGGGAGCCAATCCTACGAGCAGTACTTC.

This clone was seen a handful of times. This chain joins TRBV2 and TRBJ2-7, with D uncertain. This CDR3 has 14 amino acids. Germline V gives CDR1 SNHLY, CDR2 FYNNEI. Between the trimmed V and J ends, which lost 3 bases and 2 bases, there was a span of 11 bases. In DNA, the CDR3 is TGTGCCAGCAGTGACCGCAGGTCAACCTACGAGCAGTACTTC. This sequence encodes CASSDRRSTYEQYF.

The genes are TRBV5-8 and TRBJ1-5; 8 bases agree with TRBD1. The V segment lost 2 bases and the J segment 0 bases; nucleotides outside the gene matches: 4. Germline-derived CDR1 and CDR2 are SGHTS and YDEGEE. The CDR3 totals 16 residues. CDR3 DNA: TGTGCCAGCAGCTTTCGACAGGGGTATAGCAATCAGCCCCAGCATTTT. Protein sequence: CASSFRQGYSNQPQHF. Supplemented by reference TRBV5-8 and TRBJ1-5, the full variable domain reads EAGVTQSPTHLIKTRGQQATLRCSPISGHTSVYWYQQALGLGLQFLLWYDEGEERNRGNFPPRFSGRQFPNYSSELNVNALELEDSALYLCASSFRQGYSNQPQHFGDGTRLSIL.

V is TRBV11-2 and J is TRBJ1-1; maybe TRBD1 (6 bases). Germline V gene data show CDR1 as SGHAT and CDR2 as FQNNGV. Deletions cut 1 base from V and 5 bases from J, with 11 bases between. The CDR3 runs 14 residues. This CDR3 reads CASSLGRQVTEAFF. For the CDR3, the DNA is TGTGCCAGCAGCTTAGGCCGACAGGTAACTGAAGCTTTCTTT.

The CDR3 is CASSSKGAVTEAFF. In nucleotides, the CDR3 is TGTGCCAGCAGCTCCAAGGGGGCCGTCACTGAAGCTTTCTTT. The rearrangement uses TRBV7-9 and TRBJ1-1; 7 bases are shared with TRBD1. The ends lost 4 bases at V and 4 bases at J; junction bases unmatched: 6. The CDR3 loop spans 14 amino acids. The germline CDR1 and CDR2 sequences are SEHNR and FQNEAQ (reference sequence).

The V gene is TRBV5-1, the J gene TRBJ1-4, with TRBD1 as a possible D gene (5 bases). The V and J ends lost 0 bases and 7 bases respectively, with 13 bases between them. Germline V gene sequence: CDR1 SGHRS, CDR2 YFSETQ. The CDR3 contains 15 residues. CDR3 bases: TGCGCCAGCAGCTTGGAAGGGTCAGGGATTGAAAAACTGTTTTTT. Its protein is CASSLEGSGIEKLFF.

With regard to this clone: An end of the junction differs from the germline gene, which may be a read error. V and J are TRBV27 and TRBJ1-2, with no clear D. The germline gives CDR1 MNHEY, CDR2 SMNVEV (reference sequence). The CDR3 is made up of 13 amino acids. In DNA form, the CDR3 reads TGTGCCAGCAGTTCTAACGGACTCTATGGCCACACCTTC. The encoded protein is CASSSNGLYGHTF.

The chain has TRBV7-6 and TRBJ2-7, with no clear D. CDR3 length equals 13 residues. CDR1 SGHVS and CDR2 FNYEAQ come from the germline V gene. The germline V and J ends were trimmed by 0 bases and 2 bases, with 5 bases remaining between them. The CDR3 bases are TGTGCCAGCAGCTTAGCACTAACCTACGAGCAGTACTTC. This translates into CASSLALTYEQYF.

The V and J genes are TRBV5-4 and TRBJ1-2; D remains unclear. Per germline, CDR1 SGHNT and CDR2 YYREEE (reference sequence). V dropped 2 bases and J dropped 4 bases, with 15 bases sitting between them. This CDR3 is 15 amino acids long. The CDR3 protein is CASSLRTGGIYGYTF. The CDR3 nucleotides are TGTGCCAGCAGCTTAAGGACGGGAGGGATCTATGGCTACACCTTC.

The rearrangement links TRBV30 to TRBJ2-3; 8 positions agree with TRBD1. Per germline, CDR1 GTSNPN and CDR2 SVGIG (reference sequence). The CDR3 runs to 14 residues. Unmatched junction bases numbered 5, after V lost 2 bases and J lost 4 bases. The CDR3 coding sequence is TGTGCCTGGAGTTTGGCAGGGGGCGCAGATACGCAGTATTTT. Protein product: CAWSLAGGADTQYF.

This sequence joins TRBV30 and TRBJ1-2; D uncertain. This CDR3 has 14 amino acids. Trimming took 0 bases from V and 8 from J, leaving 16 bases between them. Germline assignment: CDR1 GTSNPN and CDR2 SVGIG (reference sequence). CDR3 sequence (DNA): TGTGCCTGGAGTGTAGTGGAGTCCCGAGGGGGCTACACCTTC. This sequence encodes CAWSVVESRGGYTF.

This chain links TRBV30 with TRBJ2-1; D possibly corresponds to TRBD2 (5 bases). CDR1 and CDR2 from the germline V gene are GTSNPN and SVGIG (reference sequence). V was shortened by 0 bases and J by 5 bases, with 8 bases between the two germline ends. The CDR3 contains 13 residues. The chain's CDR3 is CAWSVVANNEQFF. For the CDR3, the DNA is TGTGCCTGGAGTGTGGTAGCGAACAATGAGCAGTTCTTC.

This chain uses TRBV5-4 with TRBJ2-1, with a tentative D call TRBD2 (6 bases). The CDR3 is made up of 12 amino acids. Germline CDR1 SGHNT, CDR2 YYREEE (reference sequence). Trimming took 5 bases from V and 4 from J, leaving 7 bases between them. CDR3 nucleotide sequence: TGTGCCAGCAGGGGGACTTACAATGAGCAGTTCTTC. Translation: CASRGTYNEQFF.

The chain uses TRBV7-9 and TRBJ2-7; perhaps TRBD1 as D (5 bases). This CDR3 has 14 residues. The V and J ends lost 7 bases and 0 bases respectively, with 13 bases between them. CDR1 and CDR2 from the germline V gene are SEHNR and FQNEAQ (reference sequence). In DNA, the CDR3 is TGTGCCAGCAACTCCGACAGACTCTCCTACGAGCAGTACTTC. Residues: CASNSDRLSYEQYF.

The V and J genes are TRBV28 and TRBJ1-6; 7 bases fit TRBD1. Germline values: CDR1 MDHEN, CDR2 SYDVKM. V shed 8 bases, J shed 6 bases, and the junction held 7 bases outside the gene matches. The CDR3 length is 14 residues. CDR3: CASGSGTANSPLHF. Here the CDR3 DNA reads TGTGCCAGCGGGTCCGGGACAGCTAATTCACCCCTCCACTTT.